Following are 3 T cell receptor beta chains from one sample sequenced in a study of lymphopenia after photon versus proton radiotherapy. The repertoire was sequenced with immunoSEQ multiplex PCR; TCRdb's copy has only in-frame clones and lacks some. The sample holds fewer than 50,000 clones, 65% to 90% seen once. The source was peripheral blood, collected from a patient treated with photon-based radiotherapy. Receptors originate from a man aged 40-50 years with gastric cancer.

This sequence joins TRBV30 and TRBJ2-3; D is tentatively TRBD1 or TRBD2 (6 bases each). This CDR3 is 13 amino acids long. The V and J ends lost 4 bases and 2 bases respectively, with 10 bases between them. CDR1 is GTSNPN, CDR2 SVGIG, per germline (reference sequence). CDR3 bases: TGTGCCTGGAACAGGGAGGTCACAGATACGCAGTATTTT. It translates to CAWNREVTDTQYF.

The chain is built from TRBV4-2 and TRBJ1-6, with 9 bases that match TRBD1. The CDR3 consists of 16 residues. V shed 1 base, J shed 5 bases, and the junction held 3 bases outside the gene matches. The germline CDR1 and CDR2 sequences are LGHNA and YNFKEQ. The CDR3 DNA reads as TGTGCCAGCAGCCAAGTCGGGACAGGGAATAATTCACCCCTCCACTTT. This encodes CASSQVGTGNNSPLHF.

CDR3 sequence: CASSLVALTAASGNTIYF. The CDR3 DNA is TGCGCCAGCAGCTTGGTTGCCCTGACCGCGGCCTCTGGAAACACCATATATTTT. The rearrangement uses TRBV5-1 and TRBJ1-3, with no clear D. Trimming stripped 0 bases from V and 0 bases from J, with 16 bases between. This CDR3 spans 18 amino acids. CDR1 is SGHRS, CDR2 YFSETQ, per germline.